This T cell receptor beta chain was sequenced during a study of cytomegalovirus exposure and HLA in healthy donors. The study's findings and limits: Confirmation was obtained in vitro that a few CMV-associated chains are specific for CMV antigens. TCR beta chain V- and J-gene trimming was linked, in a later analysis, to a missense variant in DCLRE1C. Evidence from a later analysis indicated that most CMV-associated TCR beta chains looked HLA-restricted. Rare TCR sequences dominated, though some public TCRs recurred in many donors.

On this clone: No antigen is known for it.

Primers included in the PCR were 60 Vbeta and 13 Jbeta primers. Repertoires were generated with immunoSEQ multiplex PCR, while TCRdb's copy carries only in-frame clones and drops some. The sample records 150,000 or so clones, about two thirds being singletons. The CDR3 runs to 12 residues. Germline-derived CDR1 and CDR2 are GTSNPN and SVGIG (reference sequence). V dropped 3 bases and J dropped 3 bases, with 7 bases sitting between them. The chain recombines TRBV30 with TRBJ2-3; D remains unclear. Input material: PBMCs. The clonotype comes from a human donor in good health. CDR3 in amino acids: CAWRTVTDTQYF. As DNA, the CDR3 is TGTGCCTGGAGAACAGTAACAGATACGCAGTATTTT.